A selection of T cell receptor beta chains follows, all from one sample in a study of T-cell memory formation after mild COVID-19. TCRdb re-derived calls from the 5' RACE reads in MiXCR, one entry per CDR3 protein. Here the sample spans about 430,000 distinct CDR3 sequences, 18% being singletons. Sequencing was performed on PBMCs or a T cell subset sorted from them (not recorded which). The receptors were sampled from a man aged 18 to 29 who had mild COVID-19 (a few samples of this study predate the infection). Cell type and time point are not known. CDR3s include the opening cysteine and the closing phenylalanine or tryptophan. D genes are given only for firm matches. Only part of the rows carry a size: once, few, many, or a class if the clone is expanded.

v_call: TRBV5-6; j_call: TRBJ2-3; clone_size: few; d_call: NA; cdr3_nt: TGTGCCAGCAGCGCCAGGAGGGATGTAGATACGCAGTATTTT; cdr3_aa: CASSARRDVDTQYF
v_call: TRBV5-1; j_call: TRBJ2-6; clone_size: many; d_call: NA; cdr3_nt: TGCGCCAGCAGCTGGTACAGCGGGGCCAACGTCCTGACTTTC; cdr3_aa: CASSWYSGANVLTF
v_call: TRBV20-1; j_call: TRBJ1-4; clone_size: NA; d_call: TRBD1; cdr3_nt: TGCAGTGCGTTGGGACAGGCAGGGGAAAAACTGTTTTTT; cdr3_aa: CSALGQAGEKLFF
v_call: TRBV4-1; j_call: TRBJ2-4; clone_size: NA; d_call: NA; cdr3_nt: TGCGCCAGCGCTGGGTCGGACATTCAGTACTTC; cdr3_aa: CASAGSDIQYF
v_call: TRBV7-2; j_call: TRBJ2-3; clone_size: NA; d_call: NA; cdr3_nt: TGTGCCAGCAGCAGGGCAGCCTTATTCACAGATACGCAGTATTTT; cdr3_aa: CASSRAALFTDTQYF
v_call: TRBV12-3/TRBV12-4; j_call: TRBJ1-2; clone_size: few; d_call: NA; cdr3_nt: TGTGCCAGCAGTTTAGGTCTTAAGGGCTACACCTTC; cdr3_aa: CASSLGLKGYTF
v_call: TRBV7-9; j_call: TRBJ2-3; clone_size: many; d_call: NA; cdr3_nt: TGTGCCAGCAGCTTAGATAACCCCACAGATACGCAGTATTTT; cdr3_aa: CASSLDNPTDTQYF
v_call: TRBV5-1; j_call: TRBJ2-5; clone_size: many; d_call: TRBD1; cdr3_nt: TGCGCCAGCAGCTGGACAGGGCAAGAGACCCAGTACTTC; cdr3_aa: CASSWTGQETQYF
v_call: TRBV5-6; j_call: TRBJ2-4; clone_size: NA; d_call: NA; cdr3_nt: TGTGCCAGCAGCTTGGTAGACCTACGAGCCAAAAACATTCAGTACTTC; cdr3_aa: CASSLVDLRAKNIQYF
v_call: TRBV18; j_call: TRBJ1-1; clone_size: NA; d_call: NA; cdr3_nt: TGTGCCAGCTCACCCATAGTCGCTAGATCCACTGAAGCTTTCTTT; cdr3_aa: CASSPIVARSTEAFF
v_call: TRBV5-1; j_call: TRBJ2-3; clone_size: many; d_call: TRBD2; cdr3_nt: TGCGCCAGCAGCCCGGGTGGTCCAGCGGGGGGCCCCGATACGCAGTATTTT; cdr3_aa: CASSPGGPAGGPDTQYF
v_call: TRBV7-9; j_call: TRBJ2-3; clone_size: NA; d_call: NA; cdr3_nt: TGTGCCAGCAATTCGGGGGCAGATACGCAGTATTTT; cdr3_aa: CASNSGADTQYF
v_call: TRBV7-9; j_call: TRBJ2-3; clone_size: NA; d_call: NA; cdr3_nt: TGTGCCAGCAGCTTCGGGGCTAGCACAGATACGCAGTATTTT; cdr3_aa: CASSFGASTDTQYF